These 14 T cell receptor beta chains originate from one sample sequenced in a study of identifying expanded T cells in peripheral blood. The repertoire was sequenced with immunoSEQ multiplex PCR; TCRdb's copy has only in-frame clones and lacks some. The sample carries 70,000 to 100,000 clones, about 88% recorded once. Sequenced input: blood. These receptors all stem from a person between 18 and 69 years old in good health.

The rearrangement joins TRBV6-5 to TRBJ1-1; D is perhaps TRBD1 (5 bases). Germline V gene lookup returns CDR1 MNHEY and CDR2 SVGAGI. V was cut by 6 bases and J by 6 bases, with 14 bases left in between. This CDR3 is 13 amino acids long. CDR3 sequence: CASRGGRGAEAFF. The CDR3 nucleotides read TGTGCCAGCAGAGGAGGACGGGGGGCTGAAGCTTTCTTT.

The CDR3 spells CASQPGGRGPPLSNQPQHF. The DNA for the CDR3 is TGTGCCAGTCAACCGGGTGGAAGGGGTCCTCCTCTTAGCAATCAGCCCCAGCATTTT. V and J are TRBV19 and TRBJ1-5; a weak D match, TRBD1 (5 bases). CDR1 and CDR2 (germline): LNHDA, SQIVND (reference sequence). Trimming shortened V by 8 bases and J by 0 bases, and 26 bases separated the two germline ends. This CDR3 is 19 amino acids long.

This sequence joins TRBV19 and TRBJ1-5; D is possibly TRBD1 (5 bases). Trimming cost V 7 bases and J 4 bases, with 17 bases left between them. The CDR3 consists of 15 residues. The germline gives CDR1 LNHDA, CDR2 SQIVND (reference sequence). The chain's CDR3 is CASTSGRGRNQPQHF. DNA of the CDR3: TGTGCCAGTACCTCAGGGAGAGGTCGAAATCAGCCCCAGCATTTT. Full variable domain (missing parts from reference TRBV19 and TRBJ1-5): DGGITQSPKYLFRKEGQNVTLSCEQNLNHDAMYWYRQDPGQGLRLIYYSQIVNDFQKGDIAEGYSVSREKKESFPLTVTSAQKNPTAFYLCASTSGRGRNQPQHFGDGTRLSIL.

The chain employs TRBV5-1 and TRBJ1-6; unclear D gene. V was shortened by 1 base and J by 0 bases, with 20 bases between the two germline ends. The CDR3 has 20 residues. Germline V CDR1 and CDR2: SGHRS, YFSETQ. DNA of the CDR3: TGCGCCAGCAGCTTGAGCTCTCCCGGGCAATGGAGCTCCTATAATTCACCCCTCCACTTT. Translated: CASSLSSPGQWSSYNSPLHF.

The chain combines TRBV15 with TRBJ1-6, with D hard to call. The V gene lost 4 bases and the J gene lost 6 bases, with 10 bases spanning the gap. The CDR3 totals 14 residues. The germline gives CDR1 LNHNV, CDR2 YYDKDF (reference sequence). The CDR3 loop reads CATSTPGFNSPLHF. CDR3 DNA sequence: TGTGCCACCAGCACTCCGGGATTTAATTCACCCCTCCACTTT. Full variable domain (missing parts from reference TRBV15 and TRBJ1-6): DAMVIQNPRYQVTQFGKPVTLSCSQTLNHNVMYWYQQKSSQAPKLLFHYYDKDFNNEADTPDNFQSRRPNTSFCFLDIRSPGLGDTAMYLCATSTPGFNSPLHFGNGTRLTVT.

The chain couples TRBV20-1 to TRBJ1-6; no reliable D call. Germline V gene data show CDR1 as DFQATT and CDR2 as SNEGSKA (reference sequence). Trimming removed 6 bases from V and 15 bases from J, with 15 bases in between. The CDR3 is 11 residues long. The CDR3 region is CSAPGGRDLHF. In DNA form, the CDR3 reads TGCAGTGCCCCCGGTGGCCGGGACCTCCACTTT.

This chain uses TRBV29-1 with TRBJ2-5; 14 positions match TRBD2. Germline values: CDR1 SQVTM, CDR2 ANQGSEA. J lost 2 bases, V lost 4 bases, and 9 bases had no gene match. The CDR3 loop spans 17 amino acids. This CDR3 reads CSVAGTSGGRKQETQYF. The CDR3 bases are TGCAGCGTTGCGGGGACTAGCGGGGGCCGAAAACAAGAGACCCAGTACTTC.

This clone was counted only a few times. This chain joins TRBV6-5 and TRBJ2-7; 10 bases fit TRBD1. Germline-derived CDR1 and CDR2 are MNHEY and SVGAGI. Trimming took 9 bases from V and 4 from J; bases not matched to a gene: 9. The CDR3 is made up of 14 amino acids. The CDR3 loop is CASSWTGGFYEQYF. The DNA for the CDR3 is TGTGCCAGTTCCTGGACAGGGGGTTTTTACGAGCAGTACTTC.

The gene calls are TRBV5-1 and TRBJ2-3; D not resolved. Trimming pared 4 bases from V and 3 bases from J, leaving 12 bases between. The germline V gene encodes CDR1 SGHRS and CDR2 YFSETQ. This CDR3 is built from 14 residues. The CDR3 DNA reads as TGCGCCAGCAGCGTGACCTCAGGAACAGATACGCAGTATTTT. Protein product: CASSVTSGTDTQYF.

The chain joins TRBV6-1 to TRBJ1-3, with D uncertain. Trimming took off 2 bases at V and 5 bases at J, with 7 bases between the two ends. Germline V gene sequence: CDR1 MNHNS, CDR2 SASEGT. The CDR3 sequence is 13 residues long. DNA for the CDR3: TGTGCCAGCAGTGAAACAAGGCGAAACACCATATATTTT. Its translation: CASSETRRNTIYF.

In this sample, this clone turned up a few times. This sequence joins TRBV7-9 and TRBJ2-2; D call uncertain. Germline V gene lookup returns CDR1 SEHNR and CDR2 FQNEAQ (reference sequence). V was shortened by 2 bases and J by 4 bases, with 8 bases between the two germline ends. The CDR3 extends over 14 amino acids. The CDR3 is CASSLLLSTGELFF. The DNA for the CDR3 is TGTGCCAGCAGCTTACTTCTCAGCACCGGGGAGCTGTTTTTT.

This sequence joins TRBV5-8 and TRBJ2-3; D is unresolved. V was shortened by 3 bases and J by 0 bases, with 11 bases between the two germline ends. Germline V gives CDR1 SGHTS, CDR2 YDEGEE. The CDR3 extends over 15 amino acids. CDR3 loop: CASSSPPGSTDTQYF. The CDR3 DNA follows: TGTGCCAGCAGCTCCCCCCCGGGTAGCACAGATACGCAGTATTTT.

This rearrangement joins TRBV7-2 to TRBJ1-2, with TRBD1 matching over 12 bases. This CDR3 is 19 amino acids long. Germline V gene lookup returns CDR1 SGHTA and CDR2 FQGNSA. The V segment lost 2 bases and the J segment 0 bases; nucleotides outside the gene matches: 10. The CDR3 loop reads CASSLKTGTGGDSNYGYTF. For the CDR3, the DNA is TGTGCCAGCAGCTTAAAAACCGGGACAGGGGGCGATTCTAACTATGGCTACACCTTC.

The chain carries TRBV19 and TRBJ1-3, with a weak D call TRBD1 (6 bases). The CDR3 has 15 residues. Germline-derived CDR1 and CDR2 are LNHDA and SQIVND (reference sequence). V was trimmed by 5 bases and J by 0 bases, leaving 11 bases between them. CDR3 protein: CASSLGQYSGNTIYF. The CDR3 DNA sequence: TGTGCCAGTAGTCTTGGACAGTACTCTGGAAACACCATATATTTT.